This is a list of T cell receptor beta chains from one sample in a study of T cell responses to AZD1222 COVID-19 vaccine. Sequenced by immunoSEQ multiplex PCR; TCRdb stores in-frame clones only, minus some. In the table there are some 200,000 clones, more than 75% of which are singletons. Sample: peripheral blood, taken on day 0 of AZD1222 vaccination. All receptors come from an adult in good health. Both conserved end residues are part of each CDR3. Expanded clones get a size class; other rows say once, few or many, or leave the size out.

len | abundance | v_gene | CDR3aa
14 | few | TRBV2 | CASSERQGAYEQYF
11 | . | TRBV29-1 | CSVNDGYEQYF
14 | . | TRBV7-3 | CASSSGLTNSPLHF
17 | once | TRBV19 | CASSIRSGRDRAYGYTF
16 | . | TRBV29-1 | CSVEGRGEDSYNEQFF
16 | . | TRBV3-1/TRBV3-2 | CASSQVRSGIPYEQYF
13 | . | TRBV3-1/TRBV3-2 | CASSPPGLYGYTF
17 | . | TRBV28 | CASSSGTGNLAKNIQYF
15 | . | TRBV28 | CASSSPDGRGNEQFF
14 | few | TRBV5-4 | CASSRETGNYGYTF
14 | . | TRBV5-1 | CASSPHNSGNTIYF
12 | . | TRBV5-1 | CASSFPGDGYTF
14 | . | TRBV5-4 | CASSSPTGPETQYF
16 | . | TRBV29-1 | CSVPTLLGGANTEAFF
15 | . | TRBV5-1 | CASSFRLDSSYEQYF
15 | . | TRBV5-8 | CATRRDPSSGNTIYF
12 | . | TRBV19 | CASQNRGYEQYF
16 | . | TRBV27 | CASRFRQGKILSEQFF
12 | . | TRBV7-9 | CASSIASETQYF
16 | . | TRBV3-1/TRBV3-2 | CASSQEWDSLNQPQHF
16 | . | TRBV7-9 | CASSSGERGYNSPLHF
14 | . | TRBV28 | CASSRGGLAYEQYF
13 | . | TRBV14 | CASSQDLMQPQHF
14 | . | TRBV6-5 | CASSYSVEGSPLHF